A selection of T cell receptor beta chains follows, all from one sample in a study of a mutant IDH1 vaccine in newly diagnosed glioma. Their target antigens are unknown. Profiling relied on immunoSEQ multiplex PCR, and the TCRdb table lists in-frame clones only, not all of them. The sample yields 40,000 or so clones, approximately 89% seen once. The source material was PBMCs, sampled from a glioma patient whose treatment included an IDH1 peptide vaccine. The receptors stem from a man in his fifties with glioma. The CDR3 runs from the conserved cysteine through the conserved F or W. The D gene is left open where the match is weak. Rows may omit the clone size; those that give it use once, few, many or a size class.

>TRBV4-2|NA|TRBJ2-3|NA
TGTGCCAGCAGCCAAGATCTGAGGGAGAGGGGAACAGATACGCAGTATTTT
CASSQDLRERGTDTQYF
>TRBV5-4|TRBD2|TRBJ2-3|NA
TGTGCCAGCAGCTTGGCTTTAGCGGGGGGAATAGATACGCAGTATTTT
CASSLALAGGIDTQYF
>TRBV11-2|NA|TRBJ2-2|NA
TGTGCCAGCAGCTTTAGAAACACCGGGGAGCTGTTTTTT
CASSFRNTGELFF
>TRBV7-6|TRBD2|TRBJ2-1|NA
TGTGCCAGCAGCCTCGGACTAGCGGTATCCTACAATGAGCAGTTCTTC
CASSLGLAVSYNEQFF
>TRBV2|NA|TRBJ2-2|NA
TGTGCCAGCGTCGGGGGCGGCTCGGTAAGTCGCGGGGAGCTGTTTTTT
CASVGGGSVSRGELFF
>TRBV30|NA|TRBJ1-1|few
TGTGCCTGGAGCGAGACAGTGGTCAAAGCTTTCTTT
CAWSETVVKAFF
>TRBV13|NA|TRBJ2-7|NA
TGTGCCAGCAGCTTAGAATTCGACGAGCAGTACTTC
CASSLEFDEQYF
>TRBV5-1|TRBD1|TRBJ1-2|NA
TGCGCCAGCAGCTTGCGGACAGGGAAGGGCTACACCTTC
CASSLRTGKGYTF
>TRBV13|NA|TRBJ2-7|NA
TGTGCCAGCAGCTTAGTGAATCTCGCCTACGAGCAGTACTTC
CASSLVNLAYEQYF
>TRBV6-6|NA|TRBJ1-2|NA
TGTGCCAGCAGTAAAGACTATGGCTACACCTTC
CASSKDYGYTF
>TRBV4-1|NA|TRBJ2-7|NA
TGCGCCAGCAGCCAAGCGTTGCAGGGCGGTTTGTACGAGCAGTACTTC
CASSQALQGGLYEQYF
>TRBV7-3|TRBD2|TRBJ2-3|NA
TGTGCCAGCAGCTTAAGTCACGAAAGCGGGGGCCCTCTTGCCACAGATACGCAGTATTTT
CASSLSHESGGPLATDTQYF
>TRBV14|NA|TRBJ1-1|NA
TGTGCCAGCAGCCAAGCATTGGACACTGAAGCTTTCTTT
CASSQALDTEAFF
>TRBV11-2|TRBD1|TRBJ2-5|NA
TGTGCCAGCAGCTCATTACAGGGGTCGTTTGAGACCCAGTACTTC
CASSSLQGSFETQYF
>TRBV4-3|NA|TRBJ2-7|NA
TGCGCCAGCAGCCAAGTCAGAGGTTCCTACGAGCAGTACTTC
CASSQVRGSYEQYF
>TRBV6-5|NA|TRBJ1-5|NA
TGTGCCAGCAGTTATACTAGCAATCAGCCCCAGCATTTT
CASSYTSNQPQHF
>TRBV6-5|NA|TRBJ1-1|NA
TGTGCCAGCAGTTACTCGAGTATGGGGAACACTGAAGCTTTCTTT
CASSYSSMGNTEAFF
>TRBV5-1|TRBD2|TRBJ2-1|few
TGCGCCAGCAGTTCAATAGGGACTAGCGGAACGAGCTCCTACAATGAGCAGTTCTTC
CASSSIGTSGTSSYNEQFF
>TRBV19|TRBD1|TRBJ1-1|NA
TGTGCCAGTAGTCTGCCCGGGACAGGGAACACTGAAGCTTTCTTT
CASSLPGTGNTEAFF
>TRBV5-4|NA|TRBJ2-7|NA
TGTGCCAGCAGCTTGGCGGGTACCTACGAGCAGTACTTC
CASSLAGTYEQYF
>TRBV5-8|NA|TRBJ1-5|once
TGTGCCAGCAGCCATCGAGCCCAAAATACGAGCAATCAGCCCCAGCATTTT
CASSHRAQNTSNQPQHF
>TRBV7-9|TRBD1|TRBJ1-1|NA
TGTGCCAGCAGCTTACTCGGACAGGGGAACACTGAAGCTTTCTTT
CASSLLGQGNTEAFF
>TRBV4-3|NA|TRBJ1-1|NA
TGCGCCAGCGGCAAAGGCCTCAGGGGTACAAACACTGAAGCTTTCTTT
CASGKGLRGTNTEAFF
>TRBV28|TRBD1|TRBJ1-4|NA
TGTGCCAGCAGCCCCGACAGGGGGCGTCATGAAAAACTGTTTTTT
CASSPDRGRHEKLFF
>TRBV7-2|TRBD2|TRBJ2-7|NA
TGTGCCAGCAGCGCTAGCGGGGGGGATTCCTACGAGCAGTACTTC
CASSASGGDSYEQYF
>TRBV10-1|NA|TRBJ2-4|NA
TGCGCCAGCAGCCCCATCCACAGGGAAAACGCTAGCTTC
CASSPIHRENASF
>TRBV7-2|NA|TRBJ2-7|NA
TGTGCCAGCAGCTTCGGGGTCGAGTACTACGAGCAGTACTTC
CASSFGVEYYEQYF
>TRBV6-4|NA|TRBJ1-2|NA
TGTGCCAGCAGGACTACACCGGCAGGGAAAAGAGCTAACTATGGCTACACCTTC
CASRTTPAGKRANYGYTF